The 18 T cell receptor beta chains presented below share a single source sample, sequenced in a study of blood T cell repertoires in COVID-19. Only in-frame clones appear in the TCRdb table, and some are missing; sequencing was by immunoSEQ multiplex PCR. Of roughly 130,000 clones listed, around 80% are singletons. The sequenced material came from peripheral blood. The receptor set was obtained from a man aged 70-80 years with acute or convalescent COVID-19.

This clone has just one count. V usage is TRBV11-2 and J usage is TRBJ2-1; D is perhaps TRBD2 (5 bases). This CDR3 comprises 17 residues. Trimming took 0 bases from V and 10 from J, leaving 22 bases between them. The germline CDR1 and CDR2 sequences are SGHAT and FQNNGV. CDR3 amino acids: CASSLDKRTRLPGEQFF. The DNA for the CDR3 is TGTGCCAGCAGCTTAGATAAAAGGACGAGACTCCCGGGGGAGCAGTTCTTC.

CDR3 DNA sequence: TGTGCCAGCAGTTTTCAACAGGGGGCAACTGAAGCTTTCTTT. Protein: CASSFQQGATEAFF. The chain links TRBV2 to TRBJ1-1; 9 bases are shared with TRBD1. Trimming at V came to 5 bases and at J to 5 bases, leaving 6 bases not matched to a gene. The length of the CDR3 is 14 residues. CDR1 and CDR2 (germline): SNHLY, FYNNEI.

The chain links TRBV11-2 to TRBJ2-5, with D hard to call. The germline V gene has CDR1 SGHAT and CDR2 FQNNGV. The CDR3 is 13 residues long. V dropped 3 bases and J dropped 3 bases, with 8 bases sitting between them. The CDR3 reads CASSFPGKETQYF. CDR3 nucleotides: TGTGCCAGCAGCTTCCCAGGAAAAGAGACCCAGTACTTC.

This sequence joins TRBV6-5 and TRBJ1-1; a weak D match, TRBD1 (6 bases). CDR1 MNHEY and CDR2 SVGAGI come from the germline V gene. V was pared by 0 bases and J by 2 bases, with 13 bases between. This CDR3 is 16 amino acids long. As DNA, the CDR3 is TGTGCCAGCAGTTACTCGCGGACAGCGTACAACACTGAAGCTTTCTTT. Amino acid sequence: CASSYSRTAYNTEAFF.

This chain's CDR3 is CAWSVGVHYGYTF. In DNA, the CDR3 is TGTGCCTGGAGTGTCGGGGTACACTATGGCTACACCTTC. The chain is built from TRBV30 and TRBJ1-2, with no clear D. This CDR3 region has 13 residues. Between the trimmed V and J ends, which lost 0 bases and 3 bases, there was a span of 8 bases. Germline CDR1 GTSNPN, CDR2 SVGIG (reference sequence).

The rearrangement uses TRBV29-1 and TRBJ1-2; D remains unclear. CDR1 is SQVTM and CDR2 is ANQGSEA in the germline V gene. V shed 3 bases and J shed 4 bases, with 15 bases lying between them. The CDR3 totals 14 residues. The CDR3 bases are TGCAGCGTTGAGTTTGGTAGTAGCGTCTATGGCTACACCTTC. Its translation is CSVEFGSSVYGYTF.

The gene calls are TRBV29-1 and TRBJ1-1; tentatively, D is TRBD1 (6 bases). V was trimmed by 7 bases and J by 4 bases, leaving 16 bases between them. Germline CDR1 is SQVTM and CDR2 is ANQGSEA. There are 13 residues in the CDR3. CDR3 nucleotides: TGCAGCGGACGGGGACAACCGGGCACTGAAGCTTTCTTT. Protein: CSGRGQPGTEAFF.

The chain employs TRBV7-2 and TRBJ1-5; TRBD1 might be the D (6 bases). CDR1 is SGHTA and CDR2 is FQGNSA in the germline V gene. The CDR3 has 15 residues. V was pared by 3 bases and J by 1 base, with 10 bases between. The CDR3 is CASSFRQASNQPQHF. The CDR3 bases are TGTGCCAGCAGCTTTAGACAGGCGAGCAATCAGCCCCAGCATTTT.

This chain joins TRBV9 and TRBJ1-2; D is undetermined. Trimming removed 4 bases from V and 7 bases from J, with 14 bases in between. CDR3 size: 13 residues. CDR1 is SGDLS and CDR2 is YYNGEE in the germline V gene. The CDR3 is CASSPPGALGYTF. The CDR3 bases are TGTGCCAGCAGCCCACCCGGTGCCCTTGGCTACACCTTC.

The chain recombines TRBV18 with TRBJ1-6, with 7 bases identical to TRBD1. This CDR3 region has 16 residues. V was clipped by 1 base and J by 8 bases; unmatched bases: 8. The germline gives CDR1 KGHSH, CDR2 LQKENI. The CDR3 is CASSPRQGDGHSPLHF. The CDR3 DNA reads TGTGCCAGCTCACCACGGCAGGGGGATGGCCATTCACCCCTCCACTTT.

The rearrangement uses TRBV2 and TRBJ1-1, with 9 bases identical to TRBD1. This CDR3 has 14 amino acids. V was clipped by 6 bases and J by 1 base; unmatched bases: 3. In germline, CDR1 is SNHLY, CDR2 FYNNEI. The CDR3 DNA sequence: TGTGCCAGCAGCGTGGACAGGGGGAACACTGAAGCTTTCTTT. It translates to CASSVDRGNTEAFF.

The chain is built from TRBV19 and TRBJ1-5; D perhaps matches TRBD1 (5 bases). V was pared by 7 bases and J by 6 bases, with 13 bases between. Germline CDR1 and CDR2: LNHDA and SQIVND (reference sequence). CDR3 length equals 13 residues. CDR3 DNA: TGTGCCAGTACCCAGGGTACAGGTCAGCCCCAGCATTTT. Its translation is CASTQGTGQPQHF.

Only one count was recorded for this clone. V usage is TRBV2 and J usage is TRBJ2-2, with D perhaps matching TRBD1 (5 bases). The ends were cut back, 4 bases at V and 5 bases at J, with 8 bases in the middle. Germline assignment: CDR1 SNHLY and CDR2 FYNNEI. The CDR3 contains 13 residues. The CDR3 loop reads CASSVAGTGELFF. CDR3 in DNA: TGTGCCAGCAGTGTTGCAGGGACCGGGGAGCTGTTTTTT.

The V call is TRBV7-9, the J call TRBJ1-4; D gene ambiguous. Germline V gene data show CDR1 as SEHNR and CDR2 as FQNEAQ (reference sequence). Between the trimmed V and J ends, which lost 5 bases and 6 bases, there was a span of 4 bases. CDR3 length: 11 residues. The CDR3 loop reads CASSLHEKLFF. The CDR3 DNA sequence: TGTGCCAGCAGCCTCCATGAAAAACTGTTTTTT.

This clone has just one count. V gene TRBV5-1 combines with J gene TRBJ2-3; 7 nucleotides line up with TRBD2. The germline CDR1 and CDR2 sequences are SGHRS and YFSETQ. The CDR3 is made up of 16 amino acids. Trimming at V came to 2 bases and at J to 1 base, leaving 7 bases not matched to a gene. The CDR3 loop is CASSLDRGGGTDTQYF. The CDR3 DNA follows: TGCGCCAGCAGCTTAGATCGGGGAGGGGGCACAGATACGCAGTATTTT.

The V and J genes are TRBV24-1 and TRBJ1-1; TRBD1 aligns across 7 bases. The germline gives CDR1 KGHDR, CDR2 SFDVKD. With 5 bases clipped from V and 10 bases from J, the junction kept 9 bases outside the gene matches. The CDR3 contains 13 residues. CDR3 nucleotides: TGTGCCACCAGTGGCGTAGGGGGACAGCGAGCTTTCTTT. It translates to CATSGVGGQRAFF.

The chain employs TRBV2 and TRBJ1-1, with 8 bases that match TRBD1. Per the germline V gene, CDR1 is SNHLY and CDR2 is FYNNEI. V lost 7 bases and J lost 5; bases outside the gene matches: 9. The CDR3 has 14 amino acids. Here the CDR3 DNA reads TGTGCCAGCATCCGCGGACAGGGAGGTACTGAAGCTTTCTTT. Protein product: CASIRGQGGTEAFF.

The chain is built from TRBV30 and TRBJ1-2; a weak D match, TRBD1 (5 bases). The V and J ends lost 4 bases and 1 base respectively, with 16 bases between them. Germline V gene data show CDR1 as GTSNPN and CDR2 as SVGIG (reference sequence). The CDR3 length is 15 residues. The CDR3 loop reads CAWILGPASNYGYTF. In DNA, the CDR3 is TGTGCCTGGATCTTGGGGCCAGCCAGTAACTATGGCTACACCTTC.